This T cell receptor beta chain originates from a study of CD8+ T cells in alopecia areata. Study information: Treatment with tofacitinib (6 to 18 months) was followed by 6 months off drug.

Peripheral blood samples and lesional scalp punch biopsies were obtained from alopecia areata patients. Researchers picked out CD4+ and CD8+ T cells from PBMCs by sorting. CDR3 length equals 13 residues. From germline, CDR1 is SNHLY and CDR2 FYNNEI. The V end was cut by 8 bases, the J end by 5 bases, with 15 bases between. Sequencing used cDNA as its template, made by extracting RNA and reverse transcribing it. Assay: immunoSEQ multiplex PCR; the TCRdb copy retains only in-frame clones and omits some. The sample shows fewer than 200,000 clones, around 60% of them seen only once. The specimen was CD4+ T cells sorted from blood, collected at week 0. This TCR was recovered from a human donor with alopecia areata. The chain is built from TRBV2 and TRBJ2-5; D unresolved. The CDR3 DNA reads as TGTGCCAGCGGCGGCGTTCTGGGGGAGACCCAGTACTTC. Translation gives CASGGVLGETQYF.